This TCR beta chain was captured by sequencing in a study of shared clonotypes between healthy human individuals. On this clone: The antigen remains unidentified.

Germline CDR1 and CDR2: SNHLY and FYNNEI. Losses at the gene ends were 3 bases for V and 4 bases for J; bases not matched to a gene: 8. The CDR3 totals 16 residues. Study-wide results and limits: How much donors shared clonotypes was expected to be affected by sequencing depth.

CD45RO-negative, CCR7-positively selected cells formed the naive CD8 fraction, excluding terminally differentiated effector memory CD45RA+ cells. Profiled with immunoSEQ multiplex PCR; TCRdb holds only in-frame clones, not every one. The sample has roughly 590,000 clones; roughly 95% are singletons. The chain recombines TRBV2 with TRBJ2-2; 7 bases fit TRBD1. The sequenced material came from naive CD8+ T cells sorted from blood. The TCR originated in a woman aged 25 to 39 in good health. CDR3 bases: TGTGCCAGCAGTGAGGAGGTCAGGGGGATCACCGGGGAGCTGTTTTTT. Translated: CASSEEVRGITGELFF.